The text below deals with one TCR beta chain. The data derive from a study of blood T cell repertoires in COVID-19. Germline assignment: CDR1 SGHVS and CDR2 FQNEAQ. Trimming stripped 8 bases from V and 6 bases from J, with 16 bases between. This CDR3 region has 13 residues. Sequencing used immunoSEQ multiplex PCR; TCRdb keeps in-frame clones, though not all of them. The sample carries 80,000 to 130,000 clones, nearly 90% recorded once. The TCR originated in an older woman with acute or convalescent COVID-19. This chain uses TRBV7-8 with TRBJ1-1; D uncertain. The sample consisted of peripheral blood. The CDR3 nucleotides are TGTGCCAGCGGAGCTCGAGACGCGGCTGAAGCTTTCTTT. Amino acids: CASGARDAAEAFF.